Included here is one T cell receptor (beta chain) sequence, with context. This clonotype has a count of ten or more. There is no known antigen for this receptor. The input lacks base qualities; no much larger clone sits a single base away. The sample belongs to a study of identical twins (dated by TCRdb to 2015 to 2016). With regard to the full study: To test whether fetal clonotypes persist, the study used deep sequencing on TCR alpha and beta repertoires from monozygotic twins, unrelated adults of various ages, and cord blood. To rule out contamination, replicate twin experiments were performed at different times with different library preparation protocols.

Preparation of the library involved 5' RACE. Sequencing relied on an Illumina HiSeq 2000. A universal primer binding site was introduced by template switching, and a unique molecular identifier was present in the final cDNA, enabling accurate counting of TCR cDNA molecules. First-strand cDNA for TCR alpha and beta chains was synthesized from specific primers in the conserved constant-segment region. To control for contamination, every cDNA library was double barcoded, receiving both a SMART-Mk sample barcode and Illumina barcodes. Two successive PCR steps introduced TruSeq adapter sequences along with Illumina sample barcodes. The Illumina HiSeq platform was used with custom primers to sequence TCR alpha and beta cDNA libraries. From the authors' description of their analysis: Raw reads were processed with MiGEC to extract unique molecular identifiers, and MiXCR was used to determine CDR3 positions. Recombination models were inferred per individual with the repgenHMM and IGoR tools using an EM algorithm. The tcR package in R was used for shared clonotype analysis, with sharing normalized by the product of cloneset sizes. To study raw recombination free of thymic and clonal selection effects, out-of-frame nonproductive sequences were analyzed. The public reads were quality trimmed at Q25 with fastp and then assembled into clones with MiXCR by TCRdb, keeping productive beta chains. Under each unique CDR3 protein, matching rows form one entry showing the most common genes and DNA. TCRdb, rather than the study authors, made the V and J calls. This sample gives fewer than 650,000 distinct CDR3 sequences in total; 7.1% of them show up just once. The ten biggest clones cover 1.6% of the sample.

Every donor in the study was a healthy Caucasian. The twin cohort consisted of three pairs of female monozygotic twins, all aged about 18 to 29 years. RNA for TCR libraries was isolated from peripheral blood mononuclear cells. What the research found in general, with its limitations: In monozygotic twins, out-of-frame TCR alpha sharing was systematically underestimated by recombination models, although the models agreed with sharing between unrelated individuals. Abundant cord blood beta clonotypes had fewer insertions, young adult naive repertoires showed a similar but weaker trend, and memory repertoires showed no such trend. Invariant T cells such as MAIT and iNKT could partly confound zero-insertion analyses, though diverse VJ usage argued against this for most clonotypes. Out-of-frame TCR alpha sequences shared between twins showed an excess of low generation-probability sequences compared with coincidental sharing between unrelated individuals. Because the same donors could not be followed over many years, the conclusions relied on cross-sectional statistical analysis. A weaker excess of twin sharing was found in beta out-of-frame sequences because the signal-to-noise ratio was lowered by fewer shared sequences.

CDR1 and CDR2, per the germline V gene, are SGHRS and YFSETQ. The cysteine opens and the phenylalanine closes a CDR3 of 14 amino acids. Of the read, only the CDR3 DNA is kept; its 42 bases are in frame from base 1. Trimming removed 0 bases from V and 3 bases from J, leaving 7 bases between the germline ends. This sample also belongs to another study, concerning yellow fever vaccine responses in identical twins. Drawing on the second study: The T cell response to vaccination in identical twins was reported by the authors to appear partly convergent and partly personalized. In the study, vaccine-responding T cell clones were precisely tracked in identical twins.

This chain joins TRBV5-1 to TRBJ1-5, with the D gene too uncertain to name. The receptor comes from a woman in her late teens or twenties in good health. Sequencing input: PBMCs. The encoded CDR3 is CASSLDSNNQPQHF. In nucleotides, the sequence is TGCGCCAGCAGCTTGGACAGTAACAATCAGCCCCAGCATTTT.